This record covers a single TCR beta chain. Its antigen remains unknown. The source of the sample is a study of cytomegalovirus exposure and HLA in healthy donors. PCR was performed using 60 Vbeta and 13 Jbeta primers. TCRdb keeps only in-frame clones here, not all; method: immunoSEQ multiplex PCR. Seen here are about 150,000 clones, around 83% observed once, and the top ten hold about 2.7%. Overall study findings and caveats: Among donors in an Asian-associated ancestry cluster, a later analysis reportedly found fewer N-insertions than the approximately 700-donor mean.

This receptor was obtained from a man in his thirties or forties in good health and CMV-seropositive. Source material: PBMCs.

The CDR3 region is CASSTSGEQFF. The CDR3 DNA is TGTGCCAGCAGCACCTCAGGAGAGCAGTTCTTC. The chain is built from TRBV11-3 and TRBJ2-1, with no clear D. Deletions cut 5 bases from V and 10 bases from J, with 9 bases between. This CDR3 spans 11 amino acids. Germline assignment: CDR1 SGHNT and CDR2 YENEEA.